This T cell receptor beta chain was observed in a study of T cell clonality in common variable immunodeficiency. Germline CDR1 WNHNN, CDR2 SYGVQD (reference sequence). The CDR3 consists of 14 residues. Deletions cut 5 bases from V and 0 bases from J, with 9 bases between. The protocol was immunoSEQ multiplex PCR, while the TCRdb copy is restricted to in-frame clones and leaves out a portion. This repertoire holds around 45,000 clones, and none appear only once. Study results and limitations: Common variable immunodeficiency TCR beta sequences reportedly had fewer deletions and N-nucleotide insertions.

This clone has at least ten counts. The antigen remains undetermined. Read data end 3 residues before the CDR3 end; the end is taken from the germline J gene. The chain joins TRBV10-1 to TRBJ2-3; D possibly corresponds to TRBD2 (5 bases). The sequence derives from a person aged 18 to 75 in good health. Sequencing was carried out using peripheral blood mononuclear cells. CDR3 bases read: TGCGCCAGCAGTCGTGGACTGAGCACAGATACG. The encoded protein is CASSRGLSTDT. The whole CDR3 protein is CASSRGLSTDTQYF.